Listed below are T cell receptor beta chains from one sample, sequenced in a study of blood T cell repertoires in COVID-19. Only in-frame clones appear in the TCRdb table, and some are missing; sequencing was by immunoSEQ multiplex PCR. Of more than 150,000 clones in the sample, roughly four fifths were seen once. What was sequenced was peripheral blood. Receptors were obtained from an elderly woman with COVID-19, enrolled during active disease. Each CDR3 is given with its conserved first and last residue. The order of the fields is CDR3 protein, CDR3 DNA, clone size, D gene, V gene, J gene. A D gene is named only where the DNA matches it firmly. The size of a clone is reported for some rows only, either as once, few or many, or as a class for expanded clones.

CDR3aa: CASSLAVGGKYF
CDR3nt: TGTGCCAGCAGCTTAGCGGTAGGGGGAAAGTACTTC
abundance: -
d_gene: -
v_gene: TRBV7-2
j_gene: TRBJ2-7

CDR3aa: CASSPTGLAGTYEQYF
CDR3nt: TGTGCCAGCAGTCCCACGGGACTAGCGGGGACCTACGAGCAGTACTTC
abundance: -
d_gene: TRBD2
v_gene: TRBV6-6
j_gene: TRBJ2-7

CDR3aa: CASSVESGTGELFF
CDR3nt: TGTGCCAGCAGCGTAGAGTCGGGGACCGGGGAGCTGTTTTTT
abundance: -
d_gene: -
v_gene: TRBV9
j_gene: TRBJ2-2

CDR3aa: CASSIPQTSGRASYNEQFF
CDR3nt: TGTGCCAGTAGTATTCCCCAGACTAGCGGGAGGGCATCCTACAATGAGCAGTTCTTC
abundance: -
d_gene: TRBD2
v_gene: TRBV19
j_gene: TRBJ2-1

CDR3aa: CASSNYRGRGETQYF
CDR3nt: TGTGCCAGCAGCAACTACAGGGGGCGGGGAGAGACCCAGTACTTC
abundance: few
d_gene: TRBD1
v_gene: TRBV5-4
j_gene: TRBJ2-5

CDR3aa: CASRLQGAAEQFF
CDR3nt: TGTGCCAGCAGGCTACAGGGGGCAGCTGAGCAGTTCTTC
abundance: -
d_gene: TRBD1
v_gene: TRBV27
j_gene: TRBJ2-1

CDR3aa: CASSFSAHGYTF
CDR3nt: TGTGCCAGCAGTTTTAGTGCTCATGGCTACACCTTC
abundance: -
d_gene: -
v_gene: TRBV12-3/TRBV12-4
j_gene: TRBJ1-2

CDR3aa: CASSGPRLAYNEQFF
CDR3nt: TGTGCCAGCAGCGGGCCCCGACTAGCCTACAATGAGCAGTTCTTC
abundance: -
d_gene: -
v_gene: TRBV5-4
j_gene: TRBJ2-1

CDR3aa: CASSPDRNIQYF
CDR3nt: TGTGCCAGCTCACCGGACAGAAACATTCAGTACTTC
abundance: -
d_gene: -
v_gene: TRBV18
j_gene: TRBJ2-4

CDR3aa: CASSTPMSGQSTDTQYF
CDR3nt: TGTGCCAGTAGTACCCCGATGTCGGGACAGAGCACAGATACGCAGTATTTT
abundance: -
d_gene: TRBD1
v_gene: TRBV19
j_gene: TRBJ2-3

CDR3aa: CASSPGRGGGNQPQHF
CDR3nt: TGTGCCAGCTCACCAGGCAGAGGAGGTGGCAATCAGCCCCAGCATTTT
abundance: -
d_gene: -
v_gene: TRBV18
j_gene: TRBJ1-5

CDR3aa: CASSYQSNEKLFF
CDR3nt: TGTGCCAGCAGTTACCAGTCTAATGAAAAACTGTTTTTT
abundance: few
d_gene: -
v_gene: TRBV6-5
j_gene: TRBJ1-4

CDR3aa: CATSEQSGGLNEQFF
CDR3nt: TGTGCCACCAGTGAACAGTCAGGGGGCCTAAATGAGCAGTTCTTC
abundance: -
d_gene: TRBD1
v_gene: TRBV24-1
j_gene: TRBJ2-1

CDR3aa: CSVGGGGPDYEQYF
CDR3nt: TGCAGCGTTGGGGGGGGCGGGCCGGACTACGAGCAGTACTTC
abundance: -
d_gene: -
v_gene: TRBV29-1
j_gene: TRBJ2-7

CDR3aa: CASSGQGRWSTDTQYF
CDR3nt: TGTGCCAGCAGTGGACAGGGCCGTTGGAGTACAGATACGCAGTATTTT
abundance: -
d_gene: TRBD1
v_gene: TRBV5-8
j_gene: TRBJ2-3

CDR3aa: CASSGTSGNEQFF
CDR3nt: TGTGCCAGTTCCGGGACTAGCGGCAATGAGCAGTTCTTC
abundance: few
d_gene: TRBD2
v_gene: TRBV2
j_gene: TRBJ2-1

CDR3aa: CASSLGGLAGNTEAFF
CDR3nt: TGTGCCAGCAGTTTAGGAGGGTTAGCGGGGAACACTGAAGCTTTCTTT
abundance: few
d_gene: -
v_gene: TRBV28
j_gene: TRBJ1-1

CDR3aa: CATSDPRGLYNEQFF
CDR3nt: TGTGCCACCAGTGATCCCCGGGGACTGTACAATGAGCAGTTCTTC
abundance: -
d_gene: -
v_gene: TRBV24-1
j_gene: TRBJ2-1

CDR3aa: CASSPGTNEKLFF
CDR3nt: TGTGCCAGCAGCCCGGGAACTAATGAAAAACTGTTTTTT
abundance: -
d_gene: -
v_gene: TRBV7-8
j_gene: TRBJ1-4

CDR3aa: CASSQMTSGGTDTQYF
CDR3nt: TGTGCCAGCAGCCAAATGACTAGCGGGGGCACAGATACGCAGTATTTT
abundance: -
d_gene: TRBD2
v_gene: TRBV3-1/TRBV3-2
j_gene: TRBJ2-3

CDR3aa: CASSQDHRGSSYEQYF
CDR3nt: TGCGCCAGCAGCCAAGATCACCGGGGAAGCTCCTACGAGCAGTACTTC
abundance: few
d_gene: -
v_gene: TRBV4-3
j_gene: TRBJ2-7

CDR3aa: CASRGTGSNSPLHF
CDR3nt: TGTGCCAGCAGGGGGACAGGTTCTAATTCACCCCTCCACTTT
abundance: -
d_gene: TRBD1
v_gene: TRBV6-5
j_gene: TRBJ1-6

CDR3aa: CASSLDSGTGRHEQYF
CDR3nt: TGTGCCAGCAGCTTAGACTCCGGGACAGGGAGACACGAGCAGTACTTC
abundance: -
d_gene: TRBD1
v_gene: TRBV7-2
j_gene: TRBJ2-7

CDR3aa: CASSLQTSADTQYF
CDR3nt: TGTGCCAGCAGCTTACAAACTAGCGCAGATACGCAGTATTTT
abundance: -
d_gene: TRBD2
v_gene: TRBV7-9
j_gene: TRBJ2-3

CDR3aa: CAISRTGTTDTQYF
CDR3nt: TGTGCCATCAGCCGGACAGGAACTACAGATACGCAGTATTTT
abundance: -
d_gene: TRBD1
v_gene: TRBV10-3
j_gene: TRBJ2-3

CDR3aa: CASSSLGRVQGQYF
CDR3nt: TGTGCCAGCAGCTCCTTAGGTAGGGTGCAGGGTCAGTACTTC
abundance: once
d_gene: -
v_gene: TRBV5-4
j_gene: TRBJ2-4

CDR3aa: CATSSGGGYTF
CDR3nt: TGTGCCACCAGTTCGGGGGGTGGCTACACCTTC
abundance: -
d_gene: -
v_gene: TRBV24-1
j_gene: TRBJ1-2

CDR3aa: CASSGTSSSYNEQFF
CDR3nt: TGCGCCAGCAGCGGTACTAGCAGCTCCTACAATGAGCAGTTCTTC
abundance: few
d_gene: -
v_gene: TRBV5-1
j_gene: TRBJ2-1

CDR3aa: CASSLGATQYF
CDR3nt: TGTGCCAGCAGCTTAGGGGCGACCCAGTACTTC
abundance: -
d_gene: -
v_gene: TRBV11-2
j_gene: TRBJ2-5

CDR3aa: CASSLEGRAGDYGYTF
CDR3nt: TGTGCCAGCAGCTTAGAGGGTCGGGCAGGGGACTATGGCTACACCTTC
abundance: -
d_gene: -
v_gene: TRBV11-3
j_gene: TRBJ1-2

CDR3aa: CASSKNGQGRSGANVLTF
CDR3nt: TGTGCCAGTAGCAAAAACGGACAGGGGCGCTCTGGGGCCAACGTCCTGACTTTC
abundance: -
d_gene: TRBD1
v_gene: TRBV19
j_gene: TRBJ2-6

CDR3aa: CATSIRLAGETQYF
CDR3nt: TGTGCCACCAGCATCAGACTAGCGGGGGAGACCCAGTACTTC
abundance: -
d_gene: TRBD2
v_gene: TRBV15
j_gene: TRBJ2-5

CDR3aa: CASSIIGGEGVYEQYF
CDR3nt: TGTGCCAGTAGTATCATAGGAGGGGAGGGTGTCTACGAGCAGTACTTC
abundance: -
d_gene: TRBD2
v_gene: TRBV19
j_gene: TRBJ2-7

CDR3aa: CASSTRRGTYEQYF
CDR3nt: TGTGCCAGCAGCACTCGCAGGGGCACCTACGAGCAGTACTTC
abundance: few
d_gene: -
v_gene: TRBV7-8
j_gene: TRBJ2-7

CDR3aa: CASSINRAGYTF
CDR3nt: TGTGCCAGCAGTATCAACAGGGCTGGCTACACCTTC
abundance: -
d_gene: -
v_gene: TRBV2
j_gene: TRBJ1-2

CDR3aa: CAISESLALAKNIQYF
CDR3nt: TGTGCCATCAGTGAGTCCTTGGCCCTAGCCAAAAACATTCAGTACTTC
abundance: -
d_gene: -
v_gene: TRBV10-3
j_gene: TRBJ2-4

CDR3aa: CATISAGGQFF
CDR3nt: TGTGCCACCATCTCAGCGGGGGGGCAGTTCTTC
abundance: -
d_gene: TRBD2
v_gene: TRBV24-1
j_gene: TRBJ2-1

CDR3aa: CASSYRRTGSYEQYF
CDR3nt: TGTGCCAGCAGTTACCGGAGGACAGGGAGCTACGAGCAGTACTTC
abundance: -
d_gene: TRBD1
v_gene: TRBV6-2/TRBV6-3
j_gene: TRBJ2-7

CDR3aa: CASSSSSGISTGTQYF
CDR3nt: TGTGCCAGCTCATCCAGTAGCGGGATTAGCACAGGTACGCAGTATTTT
abundance: -
d_gene: TRBD2
v_gene: TRBV28
j_gene: TRBJ2-3

CDR3aa: CASSPGGSVEQYF
CDR3nt: TGTGCCAGCAGCCCCGGGGGATCGGTGGAGCAGTACTTC
abundance: -
d_gene: -
v_gene: TRBV14
j_gene: TRBJ2-7

CDR3aa: CASSRLTGPSYEQYF
CDR3nt: TGTGCCAGCAGCCGACTGACAGGGCCCTCCTACGAGCAGTACTTC
abundance: -
d_gene: TRBD1
v_gene: TRBV3-1/TRBV3-2
j_gene: TRBJ2-7

CDR3aa: CASSNRGLNTEAFF
CDR3nt: TGTGCCAGTAGTAACCGGGGATTGAACACTGAAGCTTTCTTT
abundance: -
d_gene: -
v_gene: TRBV19
j_gene: TRBJ1-1

CDR3aa: CASSFYQGANYGYTF
CDR3nt: TGTGCCAGCAGCTTTTACCAAGGAGCTAACTATGGCTACACCTTC
abundance: -
d_gene: -
v_gene: TRBV5-5
j_gene: TRBJ1-2

CDR3aa: CASSKARSDRAPYEQYF
CDR3nt: TGTGCCAGCAGCAAAGCGCGGTCAGACAGGGCCCCCTACGAGCAGTACTTC
abundance: -
d_gene: -
v_gene: TRBV21-1
j_gene: TRBJ2-7

CDR3aa: CASSLTGSYEQYF
CDR3nt: TGTGCCAGCAGTCTGACGGGTTCCTACGAGCAGTACTTC
abundance: once
d_gene: -
v_gene: TRBV28
j_gene: TRBJ2-7

CDR3aa: CASSLGRAGNNEQFF
CDR3nt: TGCGCCAGCAGCTTGGGGCGGGCCGGAAACAATGAGCAGTTCTTC
abundance: -
d_gene: -
v_gene: TRBV5-1
j_gene: TRBJ2-1

CDR3aa: CASSLDGSGANVLTF
CDR3nt: TGTGCCAGCAGCTTAGACGGGTCTGGGGCCAACGTCCTGACTTTC
abundance: -
d_gene: -
v_gene: TRBV7-2
j_gene: TRBJ2-6

CDR3aa: CSVGGASGGALEQFF
CDR3nt: TGCAGCGTTGGTGGGGCTAGCGGGGGGGCCTTGGAGCAGTTCTTC
abundance: few
d_gene: TRBD2
v_gene: TRBV29-1
j_gene: TRBJ2-1

CDR3aa: CASRRDYREETQYF
CDR3nt: TGTGCCAGTAGGCGGGACTACCGAGAAGAGACCCAGTACTTC
abundance: -
d_gene: TRBD2
v_gene: TRBV19
j_gene: TRBJ2-5

CDR3aa: CASSLGTGIGQYF
CDR3nt: TGTGCCAGCAGTTTAGGGACAGGGATCGGGCAGTACTTC
abundance: -
d_gene: TRBD1
v_gene: TRBV12-3/TRBV12-4
j_gene: TRBJ2-7

CDR3aa: CASSLLTGIEQYF
CDR3nt: TGCGCCAGCAGCTTGTTGACAGGCATCGAGCAGTACTTC
abundance: few
d_gene: -
v_gene: TRBV5-1
j_gene: TRBJ2-7

CDR3aa: CASSSAGGYTEAFF
CDR3nt: TGTGCCAGCAGCTCTGCAGGAGGGTACACTGAAGCTTTCTTT
abundance: -
d_gene: -
v_gene: TRBV7-8
j_gene: TRBJ1-1

CDR3aa: CASSGTTYYNEQFF
CDR3nt: TGTGCCAGCTCCGGGACTACCTACTACAATGAGCAGTTCTTC
abundance: -
d_gene: TRBD2
v_gene: TRBV3-1/TRBV3-2
j_gene: TRBJ2-1

CDR3aa: CASSPGTDGNTIYF
CDR3nt: TGTGCCAGCTCACCCGGGACAGACGGAAACACCATATATTTT
abundance: -
d_gene: TRBD1
v_gene: TRBV18
j_gene: TRBJ1-3

CDR3aa: CASSLTLGLAGVTYEQYF
CDR3nt: TGTGCCAGCAGTTTAACCCTAGGACTAGCGGGAGTCACCTACGAGCAGTACTTC
abundance: -
d_gene: TRBD2
v_gene: TRBV28
j_gene: TRBJ2-7

CDR3aa: CASSYSASETQYF
CDR3nt: TGTGCCAGCAGTTACTCGGCCTCAGAGACCCAGTACTTC
abundance: -
d_gene: -
v_gene: TRBV6-5
j_gene: TRBJ2-5

CDR3aa: CASSDGTLFSYEQYF
CDR3nt: TGCGCCAGCAGCGACGGGACACTATTCTCCTACGAGCAGTACTTC
abundance: few
d_gene: -
v_gene: TRBV5-1
j_gene: TRBJ2-7